These T cell receptor beta chains were read from a single sample in a study of cytomegalovirus exposure and HLA in healthy donors. TCRdb's copy holds only in-frame clones and misses some; the assay was immunoSEQ multiplex PCR. The sample lists about 120,000 clones, about 86% occurring once. Sequencing was carried out using PBMCs. These receptors were taken from a woman aged 40-49 years in good health and CMV-seronegative. The CDR3 runs from the conserved cysteine through the conserved F or W. D genes are given only for firm matches.

J,D,V,DNA,CDR3
TRBJ2-1,NA,TRBV12-2,TGTGCAAGTAAGGGACTAGTGCTAGGTGAGCAGTTCTTC,CASKGLVLGEQFF
TRBJ2-7,NA,TRBV4-1,TGCGCCAGCAGCCAAGAATCTGGAGGGGGCTCGGACGAGCAGTACTTC,CASSQESGGGSDEQYF
TRBJ2-3,NA,TRBV5-5,TGTGCCAGCAGCTTTAACAGGGCTAAGGCGGATACGCAGTATTTT,CASSFNRAKADTQYF
TRBJ2-2,TRBD2,TRBV5-1,TGCGCCAGCAGCTTGTTTTATCTGGGCGGGAGGGGACTCACCGGGGAACTGTTTTTT,CASSLFYLGGRGLTGELFF
TRBJ1-4,NA,TRBV28,TGTGCCAGCAGTTTACACCTGGGCGAGGGATTTTGGAGCCTTGCAACTAATGAAAAACTGTTTTTT,CASSLHLGEGFWSLATNEKLFF
TRBJ2-7,TRBD1,TRBV5-6,TGTGCCAGCAGCCGATACAGGGGGCTCGAGCAGTACTTC,CASSRYRGLEQYF
TRBJ2-1,NA,TRBV4-1,TGCGCCAGCAGCCAAGATGGGCAGGCTGTCTATGAGCAGTTCTTC,CASSQDGQAVYEQFF
TRBJ1-3,NA,TRBV9,TGTGCCAGCAGCGTAGATGGAGGGGCGCAGGGAAACACCATATATTTT,CASSVDGGAQGNTIYF
TRBJ2-3,TRBD2,TRBV15,TGTGCCACCAGCAGCGGCGGGAGTTTCACAGATACGCAGTATTTT,CATSSGGSFTDTQYF
TRBJ2-7,TRBD2,TRBV7-9,TGTGCCAGCAGCTCGTTCCGACGCGGGCTAGCGGGGGGGATCTACGAGCAGTACTTC,CASSSFRRGLAGGIYEQYF
TRBJ1-5,NA,TRBV5-3,TGTGCCAGAAGCCCAGTCGAGGGTGGTAGCAATCAGCCCCAGCATTTT,CARSPVEGGSNQPQHF
TRBJ2-3,TRBD1,TRBV18,TGTGCCAGCTCACGACCGGGACAGGGGATCGATACGCAGTATTTT,CASSRPGQGIDTQYF
TRBJ2-7,TRBD2,TRBV5-1,TGCGCCAGCAGCTTGCCCCCATCTAGCGGGAGTACCTACGAGCAGTACTTC,CASSLPPSSGSTYEQYF
TRBJ1-2,TRBD1,TRBV6-1,TGTGCCAGCAGGAACACCGGGACAGGCCTTGGCTACACCTTC,CASRNTGTGLGYTF
TRBJ1-1,NA,TRBV7-3,TGTGCCAGCAGCTTCTACCCAGGCCAGAACACTGAAGCTTTCTTT,CASSFYPGQNTEAFF
TRBJ2-6,NA,TRBV27,TGTGCCAGCAGTCACACGACAGTCTCTGGGGCCAACGTCCTGACTTTC,CASSHTTVSGANVLTF
TRBJ1-5,NA,TRBV7-8,TGTGCCAGCAGCTTAGGGTTGAAGACAGCCAATCAGCCCCAGCATTTT,CASSLGLKTANQPQHF